The 8 T cell receptor beta chains in this list originate from one sample, sequenced in a study of immune evolution from preneoplasia to lung adenocarcinoma. The protocol was immunoSEQ multiplex PCR, while the TCRdb copy is restricted to in-frame clones and leaves out a portion. Of approximately 4,700 clones in the sample, around 74% were seen once. The specimen sequenced was FFPE lung adenocarcinoma in situ tissue. The receptors here all came from a person between 60 and 80 years old with lung adenocarcinoma.

This clone was counted a few times. This chain connects TRBV5-4 to TRBJ2-7; 9 positions match TRBD1. Germline V gene sequence: CDR1 SGHNT, CDR2 YYREEE (reference sequence). The CDR3 covers 15 residues. V dropped 4 bases and J dropped 0; count of bases not matched to a gene: 5. For the CDR3, the DNA is TGTGCCAGCAGCGAGGGACAGGGATTCTCCTACGAGCAGTACTTC. Translation gives CASSEGQGFSYEQYF.

CDR3 region: CSATDYNEQFF. For the CDR3, the DNA is TGCAGTGCCACCGATTACAATGAGCAGTTCTTC. The chain uses TRBV20-1 and TRBJ2-1, with D unclear. CDR3 length equals 11 residues. Looked up from germline, CDR1 is DFQATT and CDR2 is SNEGSKA (reference sequence). V lost 6 bases and J lost 4, with 7 bases in between.

The chain carries TRBV5-4 and TRBJ1-2; 8 nucleotides align to TRBD1. The CDR3 length is 15 residues. Germline V gene sequence: CDR1 SGHNT, CDR2 YYREEE (reference sequence). Trimming took 0 bases from V and 3 from J; bases not matched to a gene: 4. The CDR3 nucleotides read TGTGCCAGCAGCTTGGACCAGGGGGCTTACTATGGCTACACCTTC. Amino acid sequence: CASSLDQGAYYGYTF.

The chain links TRBV4-1 to TRBJ1-2, with 9 bases lining up with TRBD1. CDR3 length: 14 amino acids. J gave up 3 bases and V 2 bases, and 1 base lay outside the gene matches. Germline CDR1 and CDR2: MGHRA and YSYEKL. CDR3 nucleotide sequence: TGCGCCAGCAGCCAAACAGGGGGCGACTATGGCTACACCTTC. It specifies CASSQTGGDYGYTF.

The chain has TRBV5-1 and TRBJ1-1, with TRBD1 as a possible D gene (6 bases). CDR1 is SGHRS and CDR2 is YFSETQ in the germline V gene. CDR3 length: 16 residues. V shed 4 bases and J shed 0 bases, with 16 bases lying between them. The CDR3 bases are TGCGCCAGCAGCCACCCAATTACAGGGCTGAACACTGAAGCTTTCTTT. Residues: CASSHPITGLNTEAFF. Variable domain in full (rest from reference TRBV5-1 and TRBJ1-1): KAGVTQTPRYLIKTRGQQVTLSCSPISGHRSVSWYQQTPGQGLQFLFEYFSETQRNKGNFPGRFSGRQFSNSRSEMNVSTLELGDSALYLCASSHPITGLNTEAFFGQGTRLTVV.

CDR3 DNA: TGTGCCAGCAGCCCGACGTCCGGTTCTAACTATGGCTACACCTTC. Its translation is CASSPTSGSNYGYTF. The chain carries TRBV9 and TRBJ1-2; D remains unclear. V gave up 4 bases and J gave up 0 bases, with 13 bases separating them. Germline values: CDR1 SGDLS, CDR2 YYNGEE. The CDR3 extends over 15 amino acids.

The chain couples TRBV7-9 to TRBJ1-2; D is possibly TRBD1 (5 bases). Deletions cut 1 base from V and 8 bases from J, with 14 bases between. Germline CDR1 and CDR2: SEHNR and FQNEAQ (reference sequence). The CDR3 spans 14 residues. The CDR3 bases are TGTGCCAGCAGCTTAGAGAACAACTGGGGCGGCTACACCTTC. Translating gives CASSLENNWGGYTF.

The chain recombines TRBV15 with TRBJ2-1; possible D gene TRBD1, 6 bases. The germline V gene has CDR1 LNHNV and CDR2 YYDKDF (reference sequence). Trimming left V 1 base short and J 7 bases short, with 20 bases between. CDR3 length: 17 amino acids. The CDR3 sequence is CATSRVSRVSGQNEQFF. CDR3 DNA sequence: TGTGCCACCAGCAGAGTTTCGCGGGTTTCGGGACAAAATGAGCAGTTCTTC.